The clone carrying this TCR beta chain appeared many times. Its cognate antigen is unknown. This record comes from a study of neurological immune-mediated disorders. Study-wide findings and caveats: None of the CDR3 amino acid sequences found in expanded clones was shared across subjects. This suggests that the TCR-beta repertoires were private in all groups.

The method for making cDNA was 5'RACE, and it used 10-nucleotide random UMIs. TCRdb re-called the 5' RACE reads with MiXCR, one entry per CDR3 protein. The profile shows 35,000 to 40,000 distinct CDR3 sequences, roughly 12% of them singletons. Sorted libraries used 800,000 to 1,000,000 CD4+ or CD8+ T cells. Germline V gene lookup returns CDR1 SEHNR and CDR2 FQNEAQ (reference sequence). This CDR3 region has 12 residues. Trimming stripped 5 bases from V and 9 bases from J, with 11 bases between. The sequence was collected from a woman aged 25 to 39 with HTLV-1-associated myelopathy (HAM/TSP). The chain employs TRBV7-9 and TRBJ2-4, with D uncertain. The source material was CD4+ T cells from blood. CDR3 DNA: TGTGCCAGCAGCCTAAGTACAACCATTCAGTACTTC. This codes for CASSLSTTIQYF.